This T cell receptor (beta chain) stems from a study of blood T cells in healthy people across ages. With regard to this clonotype: The antigen remains undetermined.

Study results and limitations: Strong correlation linked observed beta diversity and percent naive T cells. The CMV status of each donor remained undetermined, and this could have confounded shifts in expanded clonotypes.

The use of a sample-barcoded 5' primer and a J-beta primer mix characterized a second PCR of roughly 6 to 12 cycles. A template-switch adaptor that had 12 random nucleotides put a tag on each cDNA molecule. MiXCR, applied by TCRdb to the 5' RACE reads, yields one record per CDR3 protein. The sample includes some 900,000 distinct CDR3 sequences, under 30% of them seen just once. V lost 1 base to trimming and J lost 7 bases, with 17 bases between them. Germline assignment: CDR1 SGHTA and CDR2 FQGNSA. This CDR3 spans 15 amino acids. The sequencing sample was made of blood. This TCR was sampled from a woman older than 75 in good health. The chain links TRBV7-2 to TRBJ2-7; perhaps TRBD1 as D (6 bases). The CDR3 loop reads CASSLEGQGLNEQYF. CDR3 bases: TGTGCCAGCAGCTTAGAGGGGCAGGGGCTCAATGAGCAGTACTTC.